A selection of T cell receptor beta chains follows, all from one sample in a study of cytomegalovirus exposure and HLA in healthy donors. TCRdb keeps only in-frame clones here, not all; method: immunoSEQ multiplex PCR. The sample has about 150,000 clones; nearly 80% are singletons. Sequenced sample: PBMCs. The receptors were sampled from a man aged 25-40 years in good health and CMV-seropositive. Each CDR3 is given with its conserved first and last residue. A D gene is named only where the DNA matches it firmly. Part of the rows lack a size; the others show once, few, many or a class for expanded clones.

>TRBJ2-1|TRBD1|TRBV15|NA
CATSRDRGTGSNEQFF
TGTGCCACCAGCAGAGATCGAGGGACAGGGAGTAATGAGCAGTTCTTC
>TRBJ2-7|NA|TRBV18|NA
CASSPASGPYEQYF
TGTGCCAGCTCACCAGCCAGCGGACCCTACGAGCAGTACTTC
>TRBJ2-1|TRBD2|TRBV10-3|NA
CAISVTSAPDHNEQFF
TGTGCCATCAGTGTGACTAGCGCCCCTGACCACAATGAGCAGTTCTTC
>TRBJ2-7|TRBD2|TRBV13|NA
CASSLEGGRAYEQYF
TGTGCCAGCAGCTTAGAGGGCGGGAGGGCCTACGAGCAGTACTTC
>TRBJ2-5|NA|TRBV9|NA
CASSVVGSAGETQYF
TGTGCCAGCAGCGTAGTGGGGTCCGCGGGAGAGACCCAGTACTTC
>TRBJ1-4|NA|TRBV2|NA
CASSDGAYIGANEKLFF
TGTGCCAGCAGCGATGGAGCGTACATCGGGGCTAATGAAAAACTGTTTTTT
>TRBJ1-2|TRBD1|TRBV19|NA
CASSIARQGLGYTF
TGTGCCAGTAGTATCGCCCGACAGGGACTTGGCTACACCTTC
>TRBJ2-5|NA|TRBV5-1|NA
CASSPGSQETQYF
TGCGCCAGCAGCCCGGGATCACAAGAGACCCAGTACTTC
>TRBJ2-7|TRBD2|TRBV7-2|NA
CASSWWWTSGTLYEQYF
TGTGCCAGCAGCTGGTGGTGGACTAGCGGGACTTTATACGAGCAGTACTTC
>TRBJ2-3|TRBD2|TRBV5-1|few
CASSSGSLSDTQYF
TGCGCCAGTTCTAGCGGGAGCTTGTCGGATACGCAGTATTTT
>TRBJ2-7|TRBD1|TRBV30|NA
CAWRGQGFYEQYF
TGTGCCTGGAGAGGACAGGGGTTCTACGAGCAGTACTTC
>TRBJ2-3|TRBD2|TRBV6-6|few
CASRVAGGTEEDTQYF
TGTGCCAGCAGGGTAGCGGGAGGCACGGAGGAAGATACGCAGTATTTT
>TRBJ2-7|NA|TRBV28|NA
CASGSSYEQYF
TGTGCCAGCGGGAGCTCCTACGAGCAGTACTTC
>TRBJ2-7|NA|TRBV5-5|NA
CASSFSIVRDGNEQYF
TGTGCCAGCAGCTTCTCCATTGTGCGGGATGGTAACGAGCAGTACTTC
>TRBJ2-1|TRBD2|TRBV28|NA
CASSFRTSGEVDEQFF
TGTGCCAGCAGTTTTAGGACTAGCGGAGAGGTCGATGAGCAGTTCTTC
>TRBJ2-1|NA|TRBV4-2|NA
CASSQPRARGGNEQFF
TGTGCCAGCAGCCAACCCCGGGCCAGAGGGGGCAATGAGCAGTTCTTC
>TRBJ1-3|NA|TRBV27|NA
CASSLRSSGNTIYF
TGTGCCAGCAGTTTAAGGAGCTCTGGAAACACCATATATTTT
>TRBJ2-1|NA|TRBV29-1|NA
CSVRRDYNEQFF
TGCAGCGTCCGGAGGGACTACAATGAGCAGTTCTTC
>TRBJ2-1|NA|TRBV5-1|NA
CASSLEDSENEQFF
TGCGCCAGCAGCTTGGAAGATTCGGAGAATGAGCAGTTCTTC
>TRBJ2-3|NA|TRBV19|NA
CASSLALLDTQYF
TGTGCCAGTAGCTTAGCTTTATTGGATACGCAGTATTTT
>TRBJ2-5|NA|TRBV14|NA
CASSHRGRETQYF
TGTGCCAGCAGCCACAGGGGGAGGGAGACCCAGTACTTC
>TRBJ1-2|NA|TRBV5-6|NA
CASSFGQGYGYTF
TGTGCCAGCAGCTTTGGGCAGGGATATGGCTACACCTTC
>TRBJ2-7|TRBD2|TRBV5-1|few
CASSRGLAGSNYEQYF
TGCGCCAGCAGCCGGGGACTAGCGGGATCGAACTACGAGCAGTACTTC
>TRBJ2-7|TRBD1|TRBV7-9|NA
CASSLGGQSYEQYF
TGTGCCAGCAGCTTAGGGGGACAGTCCTACGAGCAGTACTTC
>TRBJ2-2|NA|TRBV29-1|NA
CSVDADGGELFF
TGCAGCGTTGACGCAGACGGGGGGGAGCTGTTTTTT
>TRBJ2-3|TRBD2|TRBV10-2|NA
CASSESASGLGDTQYF
TGCGCCAGCAGTGAGTCGGCTAGCGGCCTAGGGGATACGCAGTATTTT
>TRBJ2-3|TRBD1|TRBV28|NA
CASSSIWGRTGEGTDTQYF
TGTGCCAGCAGTTCGATATGGGGGAGGACAGGGGAAGGCACAGATACGCAGTATTTT
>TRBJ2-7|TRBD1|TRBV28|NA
CASNPTGFGLYEQYF
TGTGCCAGCAATCCGACAGGGTTTGGACTTTACGAGCAGTACTTC
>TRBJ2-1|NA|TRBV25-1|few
CASSEVGPVKNEQFF
TGTGCCAGCAGTGAGGTGGGGCCGGTAAAGAATGAGCAGTTCTTC
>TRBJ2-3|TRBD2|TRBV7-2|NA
CATGGGSDTQYF
TGTGCCACTGGGGGAGGGTCAGATACGCAGTATTTT
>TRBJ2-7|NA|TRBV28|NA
CASKGGTGLGEQYF
TGTGCCAGCAAAGGTGGGACAGGACTAGGCGAGCAGTACTTC
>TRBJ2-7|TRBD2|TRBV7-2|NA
CASSLEWGLAYEQYF
TGTGCCAGCAGCTTAGAGTGGGGACTAGCCTACGAGCAGTACTTC
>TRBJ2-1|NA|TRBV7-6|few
CASSSLAGGDNEQFF
TGTGCCAGCAGCTCCCTGGCGGGCGGTGACAATGAGCAGTTCTTC
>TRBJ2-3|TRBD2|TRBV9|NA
CASSPSGSTDTQYF
TGTGCCAGCAGCCCTAGCGGGAGCACAGATACGCAGTATTTT
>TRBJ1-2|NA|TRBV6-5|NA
CASSYKLGGRGYTF
TGTGCCAGCAGTTACAAATTGGGGGGACGAGGCTACACCTTC
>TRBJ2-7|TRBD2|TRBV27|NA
CASSLDWEGLEQYF
TGTGCCAGCAGTTTAGATTGGGAGGGGCTGGAGCAGTACTTC
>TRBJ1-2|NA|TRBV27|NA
CASSLFGGAGDGYTF
TGTGCCAGCAGTTTATTTGGGGGGGCCGGGGATGGCTACACCTTC
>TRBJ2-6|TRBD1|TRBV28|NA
CASSSDRVPASGANVLTF
TGTGCCAGCAGTTCAGACAGGGTACCCGCCTCTGGGGCCAACGTCCTGACTTTC